Below, 23 T cell receptor beta chains from the same sample are listed, as sequenced in a study of blood T cells in healthy people across ages (dated by TCRdb to the mid-2010s). The library came from 5' RACE. The sequencer was an Illumina HiSeq 2500. A second PCR of roughly 7 to 12 cycles was performed with a sample-barcoded 5' primer and a J-beta primer mix. TCRdb reprocessed the public reads (quality trimming at Q25 with fastp, clone calling with MiXCR) and kept in-frame beta chains. Each record represents a unique CDR3 protein, reported with the most common genes and DNA among its rows. The sample contains about 1.5 million distinct CDR3 sequences, roughly 43% of them found a single time. Of the sample, approximately 4.1% is held by the ten largest clones. What was sequenced was blood. The receptors shown here come from a woman younger than 35 in good health.

This clonotype was counted only a few times. V and J are TRBV7-9 and TRBJ2-4, with D perhaps matching TRBD1 (5 bases). V lost 4 bases to trimming and J lost 0 bases, with 13 bases between them. The CDR3 totals 16 residues. The germline gives CDR1 SEHNR, CDR2 FQNEAQ (reference sequence). The CDR3 bases are TGTGCCAGCAGCTCGACAGTCGCTCTAGCCAAAAACATTCAGTACTTC. As protein: CASSSTVALAKNIQYF.

Of note for this clonotype: Relative to the germline gene, one junction end is altered; a read error may explain this. The CDR3 reads CAGSYSKEPQREQYF. In nucleotides, the CDR3 is TGTGCCGGCAGTTACTCGAAGGAACCCCAAAGGGAGCAGTACTTC. The chain carries TRBV6-2 or TRBV6-3 and TRBJ2-7, with D unresolved. Germline assignment: CDR1 MNHEY and CDR2 SVGEGT. The CDR3 length is 15 residues.

This clonotype was found a few times. This sequence joins TRBV12-3 or TRBV12-4 and TRBJ1-2; tentatively, D is TRBD1 (5 bases). With 3 bases removed from V and 2 bases from J, the gap between germline ends came to 10 bases. The CDR3 sequence is 14 residues long. CDR3 amino acids: CASSFGGFNYGYTF. The CDR3 coding sequence is TGTGCCAGCAGTTTTGGGGGGTTCAACTATGGCTACACCTTC.

This clonotype showed up just a few times. V usage is TRBV7-2 and J usage is TRBJ2-5; D is possibly TRBD1 (5 bases). The CDR3 consists of 14 residues. From germline, CDR1 is SGHTA and CDR2 FQGNSA. V was pared by 5 bases and J by 2 bases, with 12 bases between. In DNA, the CDR3 is TGTGCCAGCAGCCCATCGACAGTTCAAGAGACCCAGTACTTC. Amino acid sequence: CASSPSTVQETQYF.

This clonotype was picked up a small number of times. The chain carries TRBV19 and TRBJ2-7; 9 bases align to TRBD2. The V gene's germline CDR1 is LNHDA and CDR2 SQIVND (reference sequence). The CDR3 length is 12 residues. J gave up 6 bases and V 7 bases, and 4 bases lay outside the gene matches. The CDR3 coding sequence is TGTGCCAGTACGGCGGGAGGGCCCGAGCAGTACTTC. It is translated as CASTAGGPEQYF. The whole variable domain, filled in from reference TRBV19 and TRBJ2-7, reads DGGITQSPKYLFRKEGQNVTLSCEQNLNHDAMYWYRQDPGQGLRLIYYSQIVNDFQKGDIAEGYSVSREKKESFPLTVTSAQKNPTAFYLCASTAGGPEQYFGPGTRLTVT.

The chain combines TRBV29-1 with TRBJ1-1, with TRBD1 matching over 7 bases. The CDR3 is 14 amino acids. Trimming cost V 6 bases and J 0 bases; bases outside gene matches: 7. Per germline, CDR1 SQVTM and CDR2 ANQGSEA. CDR3 sequence (DNA): TGCAGCGTCACGGCACAGGGGATGAACACTGAAGCTTTCTTT. Its protein product is CSVTAQGMNTEAFF.

V and J are TRBV28 and TRBJ2-1, with 8 positions matching TRBD1. The CDR3 extends over 16 amino acids. The germline CDR1 and CDR2 sequences are MDHEN and SYDVKM. Losses at the gene ends were 5 bases for V and 5 bases for J; bases not matched to a gene: 11. The CDR3: CASSLYRGVGNNEQFF. CDR3 in DNA: TGTGCCAGCAGTCTCTACAGGGGGGTAGGTAACAATGAGCAGTTCTTC.

In its sample, this clonotype was seen a few times. This sequence joins TRBV29-1 and TRBJ2-7, with 9 nucleotides matching TRBD2. The germline CDR1 and CDR2 sequences are SQVTM and ANQGSEA. The CDR3 has 15 residues. J gave up 3 bases and V 3 bases, and 9 bases lay outside the gene matches. CDR3 nucleotide sequence: TGCAGCGTTGAGTGGCTAGCGGGGAAAAGCTACGAGCAGTACTTC. Protein sequence: CSVEWLAGKSYEQYF.

The table lists this clonotype with a few counts. The CDR3 sequence is CASTPQGSSYEQYF. The CDR3 nucleotides are TGCGCCAGCACCCCACAGGGAAGCTCCTACGAGCAGTACTTC. The rearrangement links TRBV5-1 to TRBJ2-7; possibly TRBD1 for D (6 bases). The ends were cut back, 6 bases at V and 0 bases at J, with 13 bases in the middle. The CDR3 loop spans 14 amino acids. CDR1 is SGHRS, CDR2 YFSETQ, per germline.

V is TRBV7-2 and J is TRBJ2-3; 7 nucleotides align to TRBD2. The CDR3 contains 14 residues. Germline assignment: CDR1 SGHTA and CDR2 FQGNSA. V gave up 6 bases and J gave up 6 bases; unmatched junction bases: 9. The CDR3: CASSLQRGPDTQYF. CDR3 sequence (DNA): TGTGCCAGCAGTTTGCAGCGGGGCCCCGATACGCAGTATTTT.

The chain joins TRBV20-1 to TRBJ2-3; TRBD2 is a possible D gene (5 bases). Germline V gives CDR1 DFQATT, CDR2 SNEGSKA (reference sequence). The CDR3 covers 14 residues. Trimming pared 0 bases from V and 1 base from J, leaving 8 bases between. DNA for the CDR3: TGCAGTGCTAGAGATCAAGCGGGCACAGATACGCAGTATTTT. This codes for CSARDQAGTDTQYF.

This clonotype has a handful of counts. V usage is TRBV5-1 and J usage is TRBJ1-1; D unclear. With 1 base removed from V and 6 bases from J, the gap between germline ends came to 16 bases. The CDR3 has 15 amino acids. Germline V lookup: CDR1 SGHRS, CDR2 YFSETQ. The CDR3 sequence: CASSLIEGGYAEAFF. CDR3 DNA: TGCGCCAGCAGCTTGATCGAAGGCGGATACGCTGAAGCTTTCTTT.

This clonotype has a single count. This chain links TRBV2 with TRBJ2-3; 8 nucleotides agree with TRBD2. Looked up from germline, CDR1 is SNHLY and CDR2 is FYNNEI. J lost 3 bases, V lost 9 bases, and 14 bases had no gene match. The CDR3 runs to 16 residues. The CDR3 bases are TGTGCCAGATCTACCGGGCGGGGGGTAATGACAGATACGCAGTATTTT. Translation: CARSTGRGVMTDTQYF.

The chain combines TRBV18 with TRBJ1-2; D may be TRBD1 (5 bases). The CDR3 runs to 14 residues. CDR1 and CDR2 from the germline V gene are KGHSH and LQKENI. Trimming left V 1 base short and J 4 bases short, with 10 bases between. The CDR3 loop is CASSPRPGPYGYTF. CDR3 sequence (DNA): TGTGCCAGCTCACCACGGCCGGGGCCCTATGGCTACACCTTC.

This clonotype was detected only a few times. This rearrangement joins TRBV7-2 to TRBJ2-3; weak D call: TRBD2 (6 bases). From germline, CDR1 is SGHTA and CDR2 FQGNSA. This CDR3 has 14 amino acids. The V gene lost 5 bases and the J gene lost 5 bases, with 14 bases spanning the gap. This chain's CDR3 is CASSQGGRVDTQYF. The CDR3 DNA sequence: TGTGCCAGCAGCCAGGGAGGCCGGGTAGATACGCAGTATTTT.

The chain employs TRBV4-1 and TRBJ2-2; TRBD2 matches at 7 bases. Germline lookup yields CDR1 MGHRA and CDR2 YSYEKL. Trimming removed 1 base from V and 1 base from J; junction bases left unmatched: 9. This CDR3 spans 18 amino acids. CDR3 coding DNA: TGCGCCAGCAGCCAAGGCTGGACCGGGACTAAGAACACCGGGGAGCTGTTTTTT. As protein: CASSQGWTGTKNTGELFF.

V usage is TRBV15 and J usage is TRBJ2-2; D is uncertain. Trimming took off 1 base at V and 3 bases at J, with 12 bases between the two ends. CDR3 length: 16 residues. Germline V gene data show CDR1 as LNHNV and CDR2 as YYDKDF (reference sequence). CDR3 nucleotide sequence: TGTGCCACCAGCAGAGTTGGCAGCCTCGACACCGGGGAGCTGTTTTTT. Its translation: CATSRVGSLDTGELFF.

This clonotype was detected only once. The chain is built from TRBV10-3 and TRBJ2-5; weak D call: TRBD1 (5 bases). The J call may be in error: the DNA end matches TRBJ2-7 better. CDR3 length: 14 amino acids. In germline, CDR1 is ENHRY, CDR2 SYGVKD. The CDR3 nucleotides are TGTGCCATCAGTGTGGCTCCAGGGACCTACGAGCAGTACTTC. It encodes CAISVAPGTYEQYF.

This chain links TRBV29-1 with TRBJ2-4; 9 bases align to TRBD2. CDR1 and CDR2 (germline): SQVTM, ANQGSEA. This CDR3 region has 13 residues. V was pared by 2 bases and J by 13 bases, with 9 bases of the junction left unmatched. The CDR3 DNA sequence: TGCAGCGTTGAACGACTAGCGGATAGGAAGCAGTACTTC. Amino acids: CSVERLADRKQYF. The entire variable domain, with the rest obtained from reference TRBV29-1 and TRBJ2-4, is as follows: SAVISQKPSRDICQRGTSLTIQCQVDSQVTMMFWYRQQPGQSLTLIATANQGSEATYESGFVIDKFPISRPNLTFSTLTVSNMSPEDSSIYLCSVERLADRKQYFGAGTRLSVL.

This clonotype was seen a few times. The rearrangement uses TRBV12-3 or TRBV12-4 and TRBJ1-2; D might be TRBD1 (6 bases). Between the trimmed V and J ends, which lost 4 bases and 3 bases, there was a span of 15 bases. This CDR3 is built from 15 residues. The CDR3 DNA reads as TGTGCCAGCAGTTCCCCCAGGGGACAACACTATGGCTACACCTTC. The encoded protein is CASSSPRGQHYGYTF.

This clonotype was recorded only once. The V call is TRBV4-3, the J call TRBJ2-5; no clear D. This CDR3 is built from 14 residues. Trimming removed 3 bases at V and 11 bases at J, with 19 bases between. Germline V CDR1 and CDR2: LGHNA, YSLEER. The DNA of the CDR3 is TGCGCCAGCAGCCAGAGGAACTACTACAATGAGCAGTACTTC. It translates to CASSQRNYYNEQYF.

This clonotype was counted ten times or more. The chain couples TRBV7-9 to TRBJ1-5; 8 positions match TRBD1. With 4 bases clipped from V and 7 bases from J, the junction kept 6 bases outside the gene matches. The CDR3 consists of 14 residues. The germline V gene has CDR1 SEHNR and CDR2 FQNEAQ (reference sequence). Written as DNA, the CDR3 is TGTGCCAGCAGCTCAGACAGGGGCTTGCAGCCCCAGCATTTT. Residues: CASSSDRGLQPQHF.

CDR3 DNA: TGCGCCAGCAGCCAGGTAGGGGGTCCGGTTGAAAAACTGTTTTTT. This gives the protein CASSQVGGPVEKLFF. The chain uses TRBV4-3 and TRBJ1-4; D is perhaps TRBD1 (6 bases). Germline CDR1 is LGHNA and CDR2 is YSLEER. The CDR3 runs to 15 residues. V was cut by 3 bases and J by 7 bases, with 15 bases left in between.